This paragraph covers one T cell receptor (beta chain) sequence. Its matching antigen is unknown. The protocol was immunoSEQ multiplex PCR, while the TCRdb copy is restricted to in-frame clones and leaves out a portion. The sample lists about 13,000 clones, about four fifths seen once, with 20% to 25% in the top ten. CDR1 is SGHTA, CDR2 FQGNSA, per germline. V lost 5 bases and J 5 bases, leaving 13 bases between the germline ends. The CDR3 has 13 amino acids. Each of the patients experienced relapse following autologous stem cell transplantation, and their brentuximab vedotin exposure differed. This specimen comes from a study of PD-1 blockade in classical Hodgkin lymphoma. Study-wide results and limits: The causes of the repertoire differences, possibly disease activity or prior therapy, remain undefined.

This clonotype was obtained from a human donor with classical Hodgkin lymphoma. V is TRBV7-2 and J is TRBJ2-7, with unresolved D. The material was peripheral blood mononuclear cells (PBMCs), obtained at baseline. CDR3 in amino acids: CASSHYNLDEQYF. CDR3 in DNA: TGTGCCAGCAGCCACTACAACTTGGACGAGCAGTACTTC.